Sequencing of this T cell receptor beta chain was carried out in a study of blood T cells in healthy people across ages. A second PCR, run for roughly 7 to 11 cycles, used a sample-barcoded 5' primer plus a J-beta primer mix. A single record per CDR3 protein comes from TCRdb applying MiXCR to the 5' RACE reads. The repertoire holds 1,300,000 or so distinct CDR3 sequences, 59% seen once, with 6.5% to 8% in the top ten. V shed 7 bases and J 3 bases; nucleotides not matched to a gene: 8. Germline CDR1 and CDR2: SQVTM and ANQGSEA. This CDR3 spans 13 amino acids. This clonotype was counted between two and nine times.

The sequenced material came from blood. V is TRBV29-1 and J is TRBJ1-2; 7 nucleotides agree with TRBD1. This receptor was obtained from a young man in good health. The CDR3 loop is CSARQGSDYGYTF. The CDR3 DNA reads as TGCAGCGCGCGACAGGGATCGGACTATGGCTACACCTTC.